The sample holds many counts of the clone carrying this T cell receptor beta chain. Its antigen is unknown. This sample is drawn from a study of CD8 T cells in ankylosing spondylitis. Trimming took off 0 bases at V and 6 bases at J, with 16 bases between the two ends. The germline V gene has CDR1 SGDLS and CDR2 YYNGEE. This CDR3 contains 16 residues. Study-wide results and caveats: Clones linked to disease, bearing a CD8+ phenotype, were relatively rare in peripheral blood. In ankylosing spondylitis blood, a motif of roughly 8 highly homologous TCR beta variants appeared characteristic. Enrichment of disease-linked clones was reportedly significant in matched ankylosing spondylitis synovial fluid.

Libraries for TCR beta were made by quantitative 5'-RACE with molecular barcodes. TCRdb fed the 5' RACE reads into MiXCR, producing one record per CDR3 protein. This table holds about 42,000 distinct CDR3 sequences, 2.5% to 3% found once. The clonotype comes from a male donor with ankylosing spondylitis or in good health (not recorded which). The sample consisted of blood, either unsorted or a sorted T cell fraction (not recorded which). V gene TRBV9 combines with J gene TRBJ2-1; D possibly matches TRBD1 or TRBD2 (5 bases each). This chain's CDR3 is CASSVALGEYINEQFF. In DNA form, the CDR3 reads TGTGCCAGCAGCGTAGCTTTGGGGGAGTATATCAATGAGCAGTTCTTC.